A single T cell receptor (beta chain) is shown here with its context. This specimen comes from a study of blood T cell repertoires in COVID-19. At the level of the study: PBMCs, B-cell-depleted T cells, or T cells were the source of the cDNA or gDNA that made up the material.

Germline lookup yields CDR1 LGHDT and CDR2 YNNKEL (reference sequence). Deletions cut 1 base from V and 8 bases from J, with 10 bases between. CDR3 length: 13 residues. Sequenced by immunoSEQ multiplex PCR; TCRdb stores in-frame clones only, minus some. The sample records 120,000 to 150,000 clones, 70% to 90% being singletons. Sequencing used peripheral blood. This clonotype was sampled from a man in his 60s with active or convalescent COVID-19. The J gene is TRBJ2-3, the V gene TRBV3-1 (or the pseudogene TRBV3-2); possibly TRBD2 for D (6 bases). The chain's CDR3 is CASSQGRVPTQYF. The CDR3 region has the DNA TGTGCCAGCAGCCAAGGGAGGGTGCCTACGCAGTATTTT.